A selection of T cell receptor beta chains follows, all from one sample in a study of CD8 T cells in Susac syndrome. MiXCR, applied by TCRdb to the immunoSEQ multiplex PCR reads, yields one record per CDR3 protein. The table shows some 150,000 distinct CDR3 sequences, with 85% to 95% occurring only once. Sample: CD8+ T cells from PBMCs. The receptors here all came from a human donor in good health. CDR3s include the opening cysteine and the closing phenylalanine or tryptophan. Each record gives: J gene, D gene, V gene, clone size, CDR3 length, CDR3 DNA, CDR3 protein. The D gene is left open where the match is weak. Where a row states a size, it is once, few, many or the class of an expanded clone; other rows omit it.

J gene: TRBJ2-5
D gene: NA
V gene: TRBV27
clone size: NA
CDR3 length: 13
CDR3 DNA: TGTGCCAGCAGTTTATCGTCCGGGGAGACCCAGTACTTC
CDR3 protein: CASSLSSGETQYF

J gene: TRBJ2-1
D gene: NA
V gene: TRBV7-8
clone size: once
CDR3 length: 14
CDR3 DNA: TGTGCCAGCAGCTTAATCCAGGGGCAGGGTGAGCAGTTCTTC
CDR3 protein: CASSLIQGQGEQFF

J gene: TRBJ2-7
D gene: TRBD2
V gene: TRBV4-2
clone size: NA
CDR3 length: 15
CDR3 DNA: TGTGCCAGCAGCCAAGAGGGACTAGCGGCGTACGAGCAGTACTTC
CDR3 protein: CASSQEGLAAYEQYF

J gene: TRBJ1-2
D gene: TRBD1
V gene: TRBV29-1
clone size: NA
CDR3 length: 14
CDR3 DNA: TGCAGCATCGGGACAGAACCTCTTAACTATGGCTACACCTTC
CDR3 protein: CSIGTEPLNYGYTF

J gene: TRBJ2-1
D gene: NA
V gene: TRBV4-2
clone size: NA
CDR3 length: 18
CDR3 DNA: TGTGCCAGCAGCCAAGACCCCCTGGGGGCGAGGGGTACAGATGAGCAGTTCTTC
CDR3 protein: CASSQDPLGARGTDEQFF

J gene: TRBJ2-1
D gene: TRBD2
V gene: TRBV28
clone size: NA
CDR3 length: 15
CDR3 DNA: TGTGCCAGCAGTAGCGGGAGATGGGAGGGCAATGAGCAGTTCTTC
CDR3 protein: CASSSGRWEGNEQFF

J gene: TRBJ2-1
D gene: NA
V gene: TRBV29-1
clone size: once
CDR3 length: 13
CDR3 DNA: TGCAGCACCACCCTAACCTCCTACAATGAGCAGTTCTTC
CDR3 protein: CSTTLTSYNEQFF

J gene: TRBJ2-2
D gene: TRBD1
V gene: TRBV29-1
clone size: NA
CDR3 length: 16
CDR3 DNA: TGCAGCGTTGTGGGATCGGGACAGACTTACACCGGGGAGCTGTTTTTT
CDR3 protein: CSVVGSGQTYTGELFF

J gene: TRBJ2-7
D gene: TRBD1
V gene: TRBV20-1
clone size: NA
CDR3 length: 11
CDR3 DNA: TGCAGTGCTGACAGGGGCTACGAGCAGTACTTC
CDR3 protein: CSADRGYEQYF

J gene: TRBJ2-7
D gene: NA
V gene: TRBV23-1
clone size: once
CDR3 length: 10
CDR3 DNA: TGCGCCAGCAGTCACGAAGAGCAGTACTTC
CDR3 protein: CASSHEEQYF

J gene: TRBJ1-1
D gene: NA
V gene: TRBV20-1
clone size: NA
CDR3 length: 14
CDR3 DNA: TGCAGTGCTAGAGATTTCGCGAGAGGGGCTGAAGCTTTCTTT
CDR3 protein: CSARDFARGAEAFF

J gene: TRBJ2-7
D gene: NA
V gene: TRBV20-1
clone size: NA
CDR3 length: 13
CDR3 DNA: TGCAGTGCTAGAGGGGCAGGATTCTTAGAGCAGTACTTC
CDR3 protein: CSARGAGFLEQYF

J gene: TRBJ1-2
D gene: TRBD1
V gene: TRBV29-1
clone size: NA
CDR3 length: 11
CDR3 DNA: TGCAGCGTTGACGGACAGGATGGCTACACCTTC
CDR3 protein: CSVDGQDGYTF

J gene: TRBJ2-2
D gene: TRBD2
V gene: TRBV29-1
clone size: NA
CDR3 length: 14
CDR3 DNA: TGCAGCGGGATAGGGAGGGGCGGCCCCGGGGAGCTGTTTTTT
CDR3 protein: CSGIGRGGPGELFF

J gene: TRBJ2-7
D gene: TRBD2
V gene: TRBV30
clone size: NA
CDR3 length: 13
CDR3 DNA: TGTGCCTTCTCTAGCGGGATCTCCTACGAGCAGTACTTC
CDR3 protein: CAFSSGISYEQYF

J gene: TRBJ2-2
D gene: NA
V gene: TRBV7-9
clone size: NA
CDR3 length: 16
CDR3 DNA: TGTGCCAGCAGCCTTCGAGAAGCGCTGGAAACCGGGGAGCTGTTTTTT
CDR3 protein: CASSLREALETGELFF

J gene: TRBJ2-7
D gene: NA
V gene: TRBV7-2
clone size: NA
CDR3 length: 13
CDR3 DNA: TGTGCCGCGGGGAGTGGGAGCTCCTACGAGCAGTACTTC
CDR3 protein: CAAGSGSSYEQYF

J gene: TRBJ2-3
D gene: TRBD1
V gene: TRBV29-1
clone size: NA
CDR3 length: 12
CDR3 DNA: TGCAGCGTTCGGACAGGTTCAGATACGCAGTATTTT
CDR3 protein: CSVRTGSDTQYF

J gene: TRBJ2-1
D gene: TRBD2
V gene: TRBV29-1
clone size: NA
CDR3 length: 13
CDR3 DNA: TGCAGCGTTTATAGCGGGAGATGGAATGAGCAGTTCTTC
CDR3 protein: CSVYSGRWNEQFF

J gene: TRBJ2-1
D gene: TRBD2
V gene: TRBV6-2/TRBV6-3
clone size: NA
CDR3 length: 12
CDR3 DNA: TGTGCCAGCAGTAGCGGGAGGATTGAGCAGTTCTTC
CDR3 protein: CASSSGRIEQFF

J gene: TRBJ2-1
D gene: NA
V gene: TRBV24-1
clone size: NA
CDR3 length: 12
CDR3 DNA: TGTGCCACCAGTGAGGTCTACTCTGAGCAGTTCTTC
CDR3 protein: CATSEVYSEQFF

J gene: TRBJ1-4
D gene: NA
V gene: TRBV27
clone size: NA
CDR3 length: 14
CDR3 DNA: TGTGCCAGCAGTTTGGCGGGATACGTCGAAAAACTGTTTTTT
CDR3 protein: CASSLAGYVEKLFF

J gene: TRBJ2-3
D gene: TRBD2
V gene: TRBV27
clone size: NA
CDR3 length: 16
CDR3 DNA: TGTGCCAGCAGCCCACTAGCGGGAGGAAACACAGATACGCAGTATTTT
CDR3 protein: CASSPLAGGNTDTQYF

J gene: TRBJ2-5
D gene: TRBD1
V gene: TRBV7-2
clone size: NA
CDR3 length: 14
CDR3 DNA: TGTGCCAGCAGCTTGGTGGACAGGGAAGAGACCCAGTACTTC
CDR3 protein: CASSLVDREETQYF

J gene: TRBJ2-7
D gene: TRBD2
V gene: TRBV3-1
clone size: NA
CDR3 length: 14
CDR3 DNA: TGTGCCAGCAGCCTCAGTTCGGGAGGGCCTCAGCAGTACTTC
CDR3 protein: CASSLSSGGPQQYF

J gene: TRBJ2-1
D gene: TRBD2
V gene: TRBV2
clone size: NA
CDR3 length: 15
CDR3 DNA: TGTGCCAGCACCGGGACTAGCGGGAGTAGCTATGAGCAGTTCTTC
CDR3 protein: CASTGTSGSSYEQFF

J gene: TRBJ2-3
D gene: NA
V gene: TRBV13
clone size: NA
CDR3 length: 16
CDR3 DNA: TGTGCCAGCAGCCTGACCACGACCGACAAATCAGATACGCAGTATTTT
CDR3 protein: CASSLTTTDKSDTQYF

J gene: TRBJ2-3
D gene: NA
V gene: TRBV28
clone size: NA
CDR3 length: 16
CDR3 DNA: TGTGCCAGCAGTTTCGGGGTTACTCCGAGGGAAGATACGCAGTATTTT
CDR3 protein: CASSFGVTPREDTQYF

J gene: TRBJ1-5
D gene: NA
V gene: TRBV27
clone size: NA
CDR3 length: 13
CDR3 DNA: TGTGCCAGCGCCAAACAGGGCGGTCAGCCCCAGCATTTT
CDR3 protein: CASAKQGGQPQHF

J gene: TRBJ1-1
D gene: NA
V gene: TRBV19
clone size: NA
CDR3 length: 13
CDR3 DNA: TGTGCCAGTAGTATCTCAGGCGTCACTGAAGCTTTCTTT
CDR3 protein: CASSISGVTEAFF

J gene: TRBJ1-3
D gene: NA
V gene: TRBV21-1
clone size: NA
CDR3 length: 15
CDR3 DNA: TGTGCCAGCCCGGACAGCAAATACTCTGGAAACACCATATATTTT
CDR3 protein: CASPDSKYSGNTIYF

J gene: TRBJ2-7
D gene: TRBD1
V gene: TRBV9
clone size: NA
CDR3 length: 14
CDR3 DNA: TGTGCCAGCAGCGCGACAGGGGGCGAAGACGAGCAGTACTTC
CDR3 protein: CASSATGGEDEQYF

J gene: TRBJ2-5
D gene: TRBD1
V gene: TRBV29-1
clone size: NA
CDR3 length: 14
CDR3 DNA: TGCAGCACAGAGGACAGGGGGCGCGGGGAGACCCAGTACTTC
CDR3 protein: CSTEDRGRGETQYF

J gene: TRBJ1-2
D gene: TRBD1
V gene: TRBV15
clone size: NA
CDR3 length: 14
CDR3 DNA: TGTGCCACCAGCGAAGGACAGGGAGGGTATGGCTACACCTTC
CDR3 protein: CATSEGQGGYGYTF

J gene: TRBJ2-1
D gene: TRBD2
V gene: TRBV20-1
clone size: once
CDR3 length: 16
CDR3 DNA: TGCAGTGCTAGGTATCCGACTAGCGGGAGGGCCAATGAGCAGTTCTTC
CDR3 protein: CSARYPTSGRANEQFF

J gene: TRBJ1-5
D gene: NA
V gene: TRBV28
clone size: NA
CDR3 length: 15
CDR3 DNA: TGTGCCAGCAGCTATATATCGGCGCAGGATCAGCCCCAGCATTTT
CDR3 protein: CASSYISAQDQPQHF

J gene: TRBJ2-3
D gene: NA
V gene: TRBV28
clone size: NA
CDR3 length: 14
CDR3 DNA: TGTGCCAGCAGTTTAACGGGGGCTTGGGATACGCAGTATTTT
CDR3 protein: CASSLTGAWDTQYF

J gene: TRBJ2-7
D gene: NA
V gene: TRBV27
clone size: NA
CDR3 length: 16
CDR3 DNA: TGTGCCAGCAGTCCTTACCGGACCGGTACGGCCTACGAGCAGTACTTC
CDR3 protein: CASSPYRTGTAYEQYF

J gene: TRBJ2-7
D gene: NA
V gene: TRBV20-1
clone size: NA
CDR3 length: 13
CDR3 DNA: TGCAGTGCTAGAGGAGGGGGACTCTACGAGCAGTACTTC
CDR3 protein: CSARGGGLYEQYF

J gene: TRBJ1-2
D gene: NA
V gene: TRBV27
clone size: NA
CDR3 length: 12
CDR3 DNA: TGTGCCACCCTCAGGGCTGGTTATGGCTACACCTTC
CDR3 protein: CATLRAGYGYTF

J gene: TRBJ1-1
D gene: NA
V gene: TRBV29-1
clone size: NA
CDR3 length: 13
CDR3 DNA: TGCAGCGTTGTTTCGGGGGTGAACACTGAAGCTTTCTTT
CDR3 protein: CSVVSGVNTEAFF

J gene: TRBJ1-2
D gene: TRBD1
V gene: TRBV27
clone size: NA
CDR3 length: 16
CDR3 DNA: TGTGCCAGCAGTATCACCGGGACAGGGGGCTTCTATGGCTACACCTTC
CDR3 protein: CASSITGTGGFYGYTF

J gene: TRBJ2-7
D gene: TRBD1
V gene: TRBV5-1
clone size: NA
CDR3 length: 15
CDR3 DNA: TGCGCCAGCAGTTCCGGGACAGGGTTCTCCTACGAGCAGTACTTC
CDR3 protein: CASSSGTGFSYEQYF

J gene: TRBJ2-5
D gene: NA
V gene: TRBV24-1
clone size: once
CDR3 length: 14
CDR3 DNA: TGTGCCACCAGTGACTTTGGGGATTTGGGGACCCAGTACTTC
CDR3 protein: CATSDFGDLGTQYF

J gene: TRBJ1-2
D gene: NA
V gene: TRBV20-1
clone size: NA
CDR3 length: 14
CDR3 DNA: TGCAGTGCTAGCAGGCTCCTAGGGGATTATGGCTACACCTTC
CDR3 protein: CSASRLLGDYGYTF

J gene: TRBJ2-7
D gene: TRBD1
V gene: TRBV6-5
clone size: NA
CDR3 length: 15
CDR3 DNA: TGTGCCAGCAGTACTAGAGGGACAGGGGTTCAAGGGCAGTACTTC
CDR3 protein: CASSTRGTGVQGQYF

J gene: TRBJ2-1
D gene: TRBD2
V gene: TRBV11-2
clone size: NA
CDR3 length: 16
CDR3 DNA: TGTGCCAGCAGCCAGCTAGCGGGAGGCTCCTACAATGAGCAGTTCTTC
CDR3 protein: CASSQLAGGSYNEQFF

J gene: TRBJ1-5
D gene: NA
V gene: TRBV28
clone size: NA
CDR3 length: 16
CDR3 DNA: TGTGCCAGCAGTTTGGGCATTCACCTTAGCAATCAGCCCCAGCATTTT
CDR3 protein: CASSLGIHLSNQPQHF

J gene: TRBJ1-2
D gene: NA
V gene: TRBV6-2/TRBV6-3
clone size: NA
CDR3 length: 15
CDR3 DNA: TGTGCCAGCACTGACCGTGGAGGGCTTAACTATGGCTACACCTTC
CDR3 protein: CASTDRGGLNYGYTF

J gene: TRBJ2-1
D gene: TRBD2
V gene: TRBV9
clone size: NA
CDR3 length: 16
CDR3 DNA: TGTGCCAGCAGCATCCGTCTAGCGGGAGACTACAATGAGCAGTTCTTC
CDR3 protein: CASSIRLAGDYNEQFF

J gene: TRBJ1-2
D gene: TRBD1
V gene: TRBV6-7
clone size: NA
CDR3 length: 14
CDR3 DNA: TGTGCCACCCCCGGGACAGATTGTAACTATGGCTACACCTTC
CDR3 protein: CATPGTDCNYGYTF

J gene: TRBJ2-7
D gene: NA
V gene: TRBV28
clone size: NA
CDR3 length: 14
CDR3 DNA: TGTGCCAGCAGTCTCCCCGCCTGGATGGGCGAGCAGTACTTC
CDR3 protein: CASSLPAWMGEQYF

J gene: TRBJ1-2
D gene: NA
V gene: TRBV6-5
clone size: NA
CDR3 length: 14
CDR3 DNA: TGTGCCAGCAGTGCAAAAGGGGGATCCTATGGCTACACCTTC
CDR3 protein: CASSAKGGSYGYTF

J gene: TRBJ2-1
D gene: NA
V gene: TRBV19
clone size: NA
CDR3 length: 13
CDR3 DNA: TGTGCCAGTAGTATCTTCGCGGGCAATGAGCAGTTCTTC
CDR3 protein: CASSIFAGNEQFF